Listed here are 28 T cell receptor beta chains from one sample, sequenced in a study of blood T cell repertoires in COVID-19. Method: immunoSEQ multiplex PCR; TCRdb's copy keeps in-frame clones and lacks some. Among 250,000 to 400,000 clones listed, around 86% were seen once. Sample: PBMCs or T cells enriched from blood (not recorded which). The receptor source for this set is a man in his 60s who had recovered from COVID-19.

The J gene is TRBJ1-6, the V gene TRBV19; D possibly corresponds to TRBD1 (5 bases). Trimming cost V 6 bases and J 8 bases, with 17 bases left between them. Germline V gene lookup returns CDR1 LNHDA and CDR2 SQIVND (reference sequence). This CDR3 is built from 15 residues. The CDR3 sequence is CASSRWRGVDSPLHF. The CDR3 DNA reads TGTGCCAGTAGCAGATGGCGGGGCGTCGATTCACCCCTCCACTTT.

The V and J genes are TRBV4-2 and TRBJ2-7; 9 nucleotides line up with TRBD1. The CDR3 totals 15 residues. CDR1 is LGHNA, CDR2 YNFKEQ, per germline. Losses at the gene ends were 3 bases for V and 5 bases for J; bases not matched to a gene: 8. In nucleotides, the CDR3 is TGTGCCAGCAGCCACCCGGGACAGGGAGGTCACGAGCAGTACTTC. Translated, it gives CASSHPGQGGHEQYF.

The V and J genes are TRBV11-2 and TRBJ1-1; D not certain. The V gene lost 4 bases and the J gene lost 2 bases, with 8 bases spanning the gap. Germline values: CDR1 SGHAT, CDR2 FQNNGV. The CDR3 is made up of 13 amino acids. The chain's CDR3 is CASSSSLNTEAFF. CDR3 nucleotide sequence: TGTGCCAGCAGCTCTAGCCTCAACACTGAAGCTTTCTTT.

The V gene is TRBV6-1, the J gene TRBJ1-2; weak D call: TRBD1 (5 bases). The CDR3 is 15 residues long. With 3 bases removed from V and 4 bases from J, the gap between germline ends came to 15 bases. Germline CDR1 MNHNS, CDR2 SASEGT. The CDR3 spells CASSEGQGVSYGYTF. The CDR3 DNA sequence: TGTGCCAGCAGTGAGGGGCAGGGTGTGAGCTATGGCTACACCTTC.

With respect to this clone: Relative to the germline gene, one junction end is altered; a read error may explain this. V gene TRBV2 combines with J gene TRBJ1-1, with TRBD1 identical over 12 bases. The CDR3 is 14 amino acids. In germline, CDR1 is SNHLY, CDR2 FYNNEI. The CDR3 coding sequence is TGTGCCAGCAGTGCGTGGGACAGGGGGCGGACGGTCTTATTT. Translated, it gives CASSAWDRGRTVLF. The full variable domain, completed using reference TRBV2 and TRBJ1-1, is EPEVTQTPSHQVTQMGQEVILRCVPISNHLYFYWYRQILGQKVEFLVSFYNNEISEKSEIFDDQFSVERPDGSNFTLKIRSTKLEDSAMYFCASSAWDRGRTVLFGQGTRLTVV.

The chain links TRBV19 to TRBJ1-5, with D unclear. This CDR3 region has 14 residues. Trimming cost V 5 bases and J 0 bases, with 8 bases left between them. From germline, CDR1 is LNHDA and CDR2 SQIVND (reference sequence). CDR3 residues: CASSVLNSNQPQHF. Written as DNA, the CDR3 is TGTGCCAGTAGTGTTCTTAATAGCAATCAGCCCCAGCATTTT.

The rearrangement links TRBV7-2 to TRBJ2-5, with D possibly TRBD2 on 6 matching bases. This CDR3 is built from 14 residues. V lost 7 bases and J 3 bases, leaving 15 bases between the germline ends. Germline CDR1 and CDR2: SGHTA and FQGNSA. The CDR3 DNA reads as TGTGCCAGCAATACTGGGCGGGAAAAAGAGACCCAGTACTTC. Translated, it gives CASNTGREKETQYF.

CDR3: CASRTQGFQPQHF. CDR3 nucleotides: TGTGCCAGCAGGACACAGGGGTTTCAGCCCCAGCATTTT. The chain combines TRBV25-1 with TRBJ1-5, with 7 bases matching TRBD1. This CDR3 spans 13 amino acids. Germline values: CDR1 MGHDK, CDR2 SYGVNS. V shed 6 bases, J shed 6 bases, and the junction held 5 bases outside the gene matches.

This clone was observed a single time. This chain connects TRBV6-5 to TRBJ1-5; 7 nucleotides agree with TRBD1. V shed 6 bases, J shed 2 bases, and the junction held 7 bases outside the gene matches. Looked up from germline, CDR1 is MNHEY and CDR2 is SVGAGI. This CDR3 is 15 amino acids long. The CDR3 reads CASRNDREGNQPQHF. The DNA for the CDR3 is TGTGCCAGCAGAAACGACAGGGAGGGCAATCAGCCCCAGCATTTT.

The V gene is TRBV3-1 (or the pseudogene TRBV3-2), the J gene TRBJ2-1, with D tentatively TRBD1 (6 bases). This CDR3 has 15 residues. Germline lookup yields CDR1 LGHDT and CDR2 YNNKEL (reference sequence). Trimming pared 0 bases from V and 4 bases from J, leaving 10 bases between. The CDR3 is CASSQEKQGYNEQFF. CDR3 nucleotide sequence: TGTGCCAGCAGCCAAGAAAAACAGGGTTACAATGAGCAGTTCTTC.

J is TRBJ1-2 and V is TRBV6-5, with D possibly matching TRBD1 (6 bases). Germline assignment: CDR1 MNHEY and CDR2 SVGAGI. The CDR3 is 13 amino acids. Trimming took off 6 bases at V and 0 bases at J, with 8 bases between the two ends. The chain's CDR3 is CASRRTANYGYTF. The DNA for the CDR3 is TGTGCCAGCAGGCGGACAGCTAACTATGGCTACACCTTC.

The rearrangement uses TRBV2 and TRBJ1-5; the match to TRBD1 covers 7 bases. There are 16 residues in the CDR3. Germline CDR1 and CDR2: SNHLY and FYNNEI. With 7 bases clipped from V and 1 base from J, the junction kept 10 bases outside the gene matches. The CDR3 nucleotides read TGTGCCAGCACCCTCGCAGCAGGGGGAAGCAATCAGCCCCAGCATTTT. It yields the protein CASTLAAGGSNQPQHF.

J is TRBJ2-7 and V is TRBV5-1, with 13 nucleotides matching TRBD2. Germline trimming cut 4 bases from V and 6 bases from J; bases unmatched to any gene: 7. The CDR3 runs 15 residues. Germline assignment: CDR1 SGHRS and CDR2 YFSETQ. The CDR3 region is CASSLGTSGISEQYF. Written as DNA, the CDR3 is TGCGCCAGCAGCCTTGGGACTAGCGGGATCAGCGAGCAGTACTTC.

The rearrangement joins TRBV6-5 to TRBJ2-7; 7 nucleotides agree with TRBD2. CDR1 is MNHEY, CDR2 SVGAGI, per germline. Germline trimming cut 4 bases from V and 4 bases from J; bases unmatched to any gene: 7. The CDR3 is 14 amino acids. CDR3 sequence (DNA): TGTGCCAGCAGTTTGGCCGGGACTATATACGAGCAGTACTTC. Translated: CASSLAGTIYEQYF.

This clone has more than one count but fewer than ten. CDR3 in amino acids: CASSFGTGNLGEQYF. CDR3 DNA sequence: TGCGCCAGCAGCTTCGGGACAGGGAATTTGGGGGAGCAGTACTTC. V is TRBV5-1 and J is TRBJ2-7, with 9 bases fitting TRBD1. The germline V gene encodes CDR1 SGHRS and CDR2 YFSETQ. Trimming removed 2 bases from V and 7 bases from J; junction bases left unmatched: 10. The CDR3 spans 15 residues.

The chain recombines TRBV4-1 with TRBJ2-4; 7 positions agree with TRBD1. Unmatched junction bases numbered 8, after V lost 0 bases and J lost 3 bases. CDR1 is MGHRA and CDR2 is YSYEKL in the germline V gene. The length of the CDR3 is 17 residues. The CDR3, as DNA: TGCGCCAGCAGCCAAGATCCGAACAGGGGATTCAAAAACATTCAGTACTTC. It translates to CASSQDPNRGFKNIQYF.

V is TRBV3-1 (or the pseudogene TRBV3-2) and J is TRBJ2-3; 9 bases match TRBD1. Trimming at V came to 1 base and at J to 12 bases, leaving 11 bases not matched to a gene. Germline V gene sequence: CDR1 LGHDT, CDR2 YNNKEL (reference sequence). The CDR3 loop spans 15 amino acids. CDR3 coding DNA: TGTGCCAGCAGCCAAGGGTACGGGGACAGGGAGGCTCAGTATTTT. Its translation is CASSQGYGDREAQYF.

The rearrangement uses TRBV18 and TRBJ1-6; 11 bases fit TRBD1. The J segment lost 7 bases and the V segment lost 3 bases, leaving 2 bases of the junction unmatched. This CDR3 region has 15 residues. Germline CDR1 and CDR2: KGHSH and LQKENI. The CDR3 bases are TGTGCCAGCTCACCTGGACAGGGGGCCAATTCACCCCTCCACTTT. This gives the protein CASSPGQGANSPLHF.

V and J are TRBV7-6 and TRBJ2-7; the match to TRBD1 covers 8 bases. The trim removed 3 bases at V and 4 bases at J, leaving 5 bases unmatched. CDR1 and CDR2 from the germline V gene are SGHVS and FNYEAQ. The CDR3 is 14 residues long. CDR3 sequence reads: CASSFGQGGYEQYF. DNA of the CDR3: TGTGCCAGCAGCTTTGGACAGGGCGGGTACGAGCAGTACTTC.

The chain uses TRBV20-1 and TRBJ2-3; D is unresolved. Trimming took 5 bases from V and 2 from J, leaving 5 bases between them. Per the germline V gene, CDR1 is DFQATT and CDR2 is SNEGSKA (reference sequence). The CDR3 has 11 residues. CDR3 loop: CSAEDTDTQYF. In DNA form, the CDR3 reads TGCAGTGCTGAGGACACAGATACGCAGTATTTT.

The gene calls are TRBV11-2 and TRBJ2-1; D not certain. The CDR3 has 15 amino acids. The germline V gene has CDR1 SGHAT and CDR2 FQNNGV. With 5 bases removed from V and 1 base from J, the gap between germline ends came to 12 bases. The CDR3 sequence is CASSDTRRSYNEQFF. CDR3 nucleotide sequence: TGTGCCAGCAGCGATACCCGCAGATCCTACAATGAGCAGTTCTTC.

V and J are TRBV9 and TRBJ1-1; 8 positions match TRBD1. Unmatched junction bases numbered 2, after V lost 3 bases and J lost 1 base. There are 14 residues in the CDR3. Looked up from germline, CDR1 is SGDLS and CDR2 is YYNGEE. The DNA for the CDR3 is TGTGCCAGCAGCGGCGGACAGGGGAACACTGAAGCTTTCTTT. It specifies CASSGGQGNTEAFF.

Of note for this clone: This sample includes further DNA sequences coding for the same CDR3. The chain has TRBV27 and TRBJ2-7; TRBD1 aligns across 10 bases. The CDR3 length is 15 residues. The J segment lost 4 bases and the V segment lost 0 bases, leaving 3 bases of the junction unmatched. Germline V CDR1 and CDR2: MNHEY, SMNVEV (reference sequence). This CDR3 is CASSLSRTGGYEQYF. For the CDR3, the DNA is TGTGCCAGCAGTTTATCCCGGACAGGGGGTTACGAGCAGTACTTC.

The chain links TRBV28 to TRBJ2-3; 9 positions match TRBD2. From germline, CDR1 is MDHEN and CDR2 SYDVKM. This CDR3 region has 15 residues. With V trimmed by 8 bases and J by 10 bases, 16 bases remained unmatched. This CDR3 is CASSRGGEQNTSQYF. The CDR3 region has the DNA TGTGCCAGCTCCCGCGGGGGGGAGCAAAACACCTCGCAGTATTTT.

In this sample, this clone turned up a few times. The chain combines TRBV27 with TRBJ2-1; 9 bases map to TRBD2. Trimming removed 2 bases from V and 7 bases from J; junction bases left unmatched: 3. Germline V gene data show CDR1 as MNHEY and CDR2 as SMNVEV (reference sequence). The CDR3 consists of 14 residues. CDR3 nucleotide sequence: TGTGCCAGCAGTTTACGGCTAGCGGGGAATGAGCAGTTCTTC. It is translated as CASSLRLAGNEQFF.

The genes are TRBV5-1 and TRBJ1-1; D ambiguous. V gave up 4 bases and J gave up 0 bases, with 10 bases separating them. Germline lookup yields CDR1 SGHRS and CDR2 YFSETQ. The CDR3 is 14 amino acids. The DNA of the CDR3 is TGCGCCAGCAGCCTTGAGAATCTGAACACTGAAGCTTTCTTT. Its translation: CASSLENLNTEAFF.

The chain employs TRBV7-2 and TRBJ1-3, with D possibly matching TRBD1 (5 bases). CDR3 length: 14 residues. The V gene lost 2 bases and the J gene lost 8 bases, with 13 bases spanning the gap. Germline CDR1 and CDR2: SGHTA and FQGNSA. The DNA for the CDR3 is TGTGCCAGCAGCTTATACACAGGTCGAGACACCATATATTTT. Translated, it gives CASSLYTGRDTIYF.

The V and J genes are TRBV19 and TRBJ1-6; maybe TRBD1 (5 bases). CDR3 length: 14 amino acids. The germline V gene encodes CDR1 LNHDA and CDR2 SQIVND (reference sequence). Trimming took off 2 bases at V and 8 bases at J, with 10 bases between the two ends. The DNA for the CDR3 is TGTGCCAGTAGTATAAGCGGGGGTGATTCACCCCTCCACTTT. It translates to CASSISGGDSPLHF.